A selection of T cell receptor beta chains follows, all from one sample in a study of T cell changes during pregnancy in multiple sclerosis. Sequencing was performed with immunoSEQ multiplex PCR; in TCRdb, only in-frame clones are kept and a portion is missing. The sample lists approximately 70,000 clones; 89% were seen once. This sample comprised peripheral blood, obtained in the first trimester of pregnancy. Receptor source: a female donor in good health, enrolled as a control in a pregnancy study. Both conserved end residues are part of each CDR3. D genes are given only for firm matches. The size of a clone is reported for some rows only, either as once, few or many, or as a class for expanded clones.

v_call: TRBV9; clone_size: NA; j_call: TRBJ2-1; d_call: TRBD2; cdr3_nt: TGTGCCAGCAGCCCTCTCTGGACTAGCGGGGCCTACAATGAGCAGTTCTTC; cdr3_aa: CASSPLWTSGAYNEQFF
v_call: TRBV19; clone_size: NA; j_call: TRBJ1-2; d_call: NA; cdr3_nt: TGTGCCAGTAGTATCAGGGCAGGGCAGTATGGCTACACCTTC; cdr3_aa: CASSIRAGQYGYTF
v_call: TRBV10-2; clone_size: once; j_call: TRBJ1-5; d_call: NA; cdr3_nt: TGCGCCAGCAGTGTGCAGGGCAATCAGCCCCAGCATTTT; cdr3_aa: CASSVQGNQPQHF
v_call: TRBV6-4; clone_size: many; j_call: TRBJ2-1; d_call: TRBD2; cdr3_nt: TGTGCCAGCAGTGGACTAGCGGGGGGCAATGAGCAGTTCTTC; cdr3_aa: CASSGLAGGNEQFF
v_call: TRBV2; clone_size: NA; j_call: TRBJ2-3; d_call: NA; cdr3_nt: TGTGCCAGCAGGGGGAGGTACACAGATACGCAGTATTTT; cdr3_aa: CASRGRYTDTQYF
v_call: TRBV6-5; clone_size: NA; j_call: TRBJ2-7; d_call: NA; cdr3_nt: TGTGCCAGCAGTTCCCCTAGGGGGATTTCCTACGAGCAGTACTTC; cdr3_aa: CASSSPRGISYEQYF
v_call: TRBV2; clone_size: NA; j_call: TRBJ1-2; d_call: TRBD1; cdr3_nt: TGTGCCAGCACCACGGACAGGGGAACTACTAACTATGGCTACACCTTC; cdr3_aa: CASTTDRGTTNYGYTF
v_call: TRBV2; clone_size: NA; j_call: TRBJ1-1; d_call: NA; cdr3_nt: TGTGCCAGCAGCGTTAGGGGGAACACTGAAGCTTTCTTT; cdr3_aa: CASSVRGNTEAFF
v_call: TRBV11-2; clone_size: few; j_call: TRBJ1-3; d_call: NA; cdr3_nt: TGTGCCAGCAGCTTAGCCCGGGGATCTGGAAACACCATATATTTT; cdr3_aa: CASSLARGSGNTIYF
v_call: TRBV29-1; clone_size: NA; j_call: TRBJ2-7; d_call: NA; cdr3_nt: TGCAGCGTTGAGGGCGGGCGGGCCTACGAGCAGTACTTC; cdr3_aa: CSVEGGRAYEQYF
v_call: TRBV19; clone_size: NA; j_call: TRBJ2-7; d_call: TRBD1; cdr3_nt: TGTGCCAGTAGTAGCGGGACAGGGTTGTACGAGCAGTACTTC; cdr3_aa: CASSSGTGLYEQYF
v_call: TRBV5-1; clone_size: NA; j_call: TRBJ2-3; d_call: TRBD2; cdr3_nt: TGCGCCAGCAGCACACGATTGGGGGGGAGAGATACGCAGTATTTT; cdr3_aa: CASSTRLGGRDTQYF
v_call: TRBV27; clone_size: NA; j_call: TRBJ1-2; d_call: NA; cdr3_nt: TGTGCCAGCAGTGCAGGGTCTCAGGGCTACACCTTC; cdr3_aa: CASSAGSQGYTF
v_call: TRBV28; clone_size: NA; j_call: TRBJ1-4; d_call: TRBD1; cdr3_nt: TGTGCCAGCAGTGTCCCGGGACAGACAACTAATGAAAAACTGTTTTTT; cdr3_aa: CASSVPGQTTNEKLFF
v_call: TRBV19; clone_size: NA; j_call: TRBJ1-4; d_call: TRBD1; cdr3_nt: TGTGCCAGTAGTACACAAGGACAGGGGGATGAAAAACTGTTTTTT; cdr3_aa: CASSTQGQGDEKLFF
v_call: TRBV5-1; clone_size: NA; j_call: TRBJ1-1; d_call: NA; cdr3_nt: TGCGCCAGCAGCCCAACGGGGGAAAGGGAAACTGAAGCTTTCTTT; cdr3_aa: CASSPTGERETEAFF
v_call: TRBV10-3; clone_size: NA; j_call: TRBJ1-1; d_call: NA; cdr3_nt: TGTGCCAACAAACAGGGTCCGAACACTGAAGCTTTCTTT; cdr3_aa: CANKQGPNTEAFF
v_call: TRBV19; clone_size: NA; j_call: TRBJ2-7; d_call: NA; cdr3_nt: TGTGCCAGTAGTGCCTTACAGGGCTACGAGCAGTACTTC; cdr3_aa: CASSALQGYEQYF
v_call: TRBV28; clone_size: NA; j_call: TRBJ2-7; d_call: TRBD2; cdr3_nt: TGTGCCAGCAGTTTATATGAAACTAGCGTATTCTACGAGCAGTACTTC; cdr3_aa: CASSLYETSVFYEQYF
v_call: TRBV5-5; clone_size: once; j_call: TRBJ2-1; d_call: NA; cdr3_nt: TGTGCCAGCAGCGAGGACTTCTACAATGAGCAGTTCTTC; cdr3_aa: CASSEDFYNEQFF
v_call: TRBV6-1; clone_size: NA; j_call: TRBJ1-1; d_call: NA; cdr3_nt: TGTGCCAGCATCATGAAGGGGATGAACACTGAAGCTTTCTTT; cdr3_aa: CASIMKGMNTEAFF
v_call: TRBV10-3; clone_size: NA; j_call: TRBJ2-7; d_call: TRBD2; cdr3_nt: TGTGCCATCAGTGAGTCGAGAGGTCGTCAGCGGGGTTTCTCCTACGAGCAGTACTTC; cdr3_aa: CAISESRGRQRGFSYEQYF
v_call: TRBV6-4; clone_size: NA; j_call: TRBJ1-2; d_call: TRBD1; cdr3_nt: TGTGCCAGCAGCATTGACAGGGAATCGAGTGGCTACACCTTC; cdr3_aa: CASSIDRESSGYTF